This record covers a single T cell receptor (beta chain). Here immunoSEQ multiplex PCR was the method, and the copy in TCRdb shows in-frame clones only, minus some. Here the sample spans 35,000 to 45,000 clones, approximately 83% being singletons. This record belongs to a study of T cell responses to AZD1222 COVID-19 vaccine. The V end lost 1 base, the J end lost 4 bases, and 7 bases lay between the germline ends. Germline V lookup: CDR1 MNHNY, CDR2 SVGAGI (reference sequence). This CDR3 comprises 13 residues. The rearrangement links TRBV6-6 to TRBJ1-1; D is unclear. This receptor was taken from an adult who received the AZD1222 COVID-19 vaccine. Sequencing used peripheral blood, obtained 28 days after the second AZD1222 dose. The CDR3 loop reads CASSYLHGTEAFF. The CDR3 coding sequence is TGTGCCAGCAGTTACTTACACGGCACTGAAGCTTTCTTT.